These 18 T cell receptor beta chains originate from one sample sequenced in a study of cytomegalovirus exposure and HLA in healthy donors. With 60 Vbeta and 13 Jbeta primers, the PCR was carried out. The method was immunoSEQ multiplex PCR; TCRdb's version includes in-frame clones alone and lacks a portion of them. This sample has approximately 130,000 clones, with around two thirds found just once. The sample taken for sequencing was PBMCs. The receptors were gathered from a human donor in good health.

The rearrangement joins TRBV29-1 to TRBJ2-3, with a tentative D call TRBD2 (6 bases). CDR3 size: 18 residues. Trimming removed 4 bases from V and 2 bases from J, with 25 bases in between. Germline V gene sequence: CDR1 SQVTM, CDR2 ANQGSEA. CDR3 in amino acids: CSVGTSLTRTNLTDTQYF. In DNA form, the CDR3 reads TGCAGCGTTGGGACAAGCTTGACTAGGACCAACCTCACAGATACGCAGTATTTT.

The CDR3 loop is CASSLSVAGELFF. The CDR3 nucleotides read TGTGCCAGCAGCTTATCGGTAGCCGGGGAGCTGTTTTTT. The V and J genes are TRBV7-3 and TRBJ2-2; unclear D gene. Trimming shortened V by 2 bases and J by 6 bases, and 7 bases separated the two germline ends. The CDR3 runs 13 residues. CDR1 SGHTA and CDR2 FQGTGA come from the germline V gene. Full variable domain (outside the CDR3, taken from reference TRBV7-3 and TRBJ2-2): GAGVSQTPSNKVTEKGKYVELRCDPISGHTALYWYRQSLGQGPEFLIYFQGTGAADDSGLPNDRFFAVRPEGSVSTLKIQRTERGDSAVYLCASSLSVAGELFFGEGSRLTVL.

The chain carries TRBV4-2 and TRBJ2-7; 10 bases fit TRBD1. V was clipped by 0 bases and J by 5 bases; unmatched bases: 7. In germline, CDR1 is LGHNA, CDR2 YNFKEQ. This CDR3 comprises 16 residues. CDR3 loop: CASSQDWTGGPHEQYF. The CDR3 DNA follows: TGTGCCAGCAGCCAAGATTGGACAGGGGGTCCCCACGAGCAGTACTTC.

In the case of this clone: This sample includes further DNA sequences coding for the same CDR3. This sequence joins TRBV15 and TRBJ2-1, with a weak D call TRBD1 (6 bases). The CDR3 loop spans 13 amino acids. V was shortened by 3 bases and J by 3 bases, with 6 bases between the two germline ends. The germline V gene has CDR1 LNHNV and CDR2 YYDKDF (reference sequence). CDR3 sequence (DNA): TGTGCCACCAGCAGGGACAGCTACAATGAGCAGTTCTTC. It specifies CATSRDSYNEQFF. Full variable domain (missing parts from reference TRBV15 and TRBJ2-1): DAMVIQNPRYQVTQFGKPVTLSCSQTLNHNVMYWYQQKSSQAPKLLFHYYDKDFNNEADTPDNFQSRRPNTSFCFLDIRSPGLGDTAMYLCATSRDSYNEQFFGPGTRLTVL.

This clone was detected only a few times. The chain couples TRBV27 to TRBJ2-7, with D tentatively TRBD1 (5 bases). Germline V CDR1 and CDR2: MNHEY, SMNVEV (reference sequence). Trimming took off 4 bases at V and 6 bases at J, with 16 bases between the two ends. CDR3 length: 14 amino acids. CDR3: CASSSTGSRSEQYF. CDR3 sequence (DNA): TGTGCCAGCAGTTCAACAGGATCTCGGTCCGAGCAGTACTTC.

The CDR3 sequence is CASSPTGLAVWEQYF. CDR3 nucleotide sequence: TGTGCCAGCAGTCCCACGGGACTAGCGGTTTGGGAGCAGTACTTC. The chain combines TRBV27 with TRBJ2-7, with 11 bases that match TRBD2. With 5 bases clipped from V and 7 bases from J, the junction kept 10 bases outside the gene matches. The CDR3 length is 15 residues. The V gene's germline CDR1 is MNHEY and CDR2 SMNVEV (reference sequence).

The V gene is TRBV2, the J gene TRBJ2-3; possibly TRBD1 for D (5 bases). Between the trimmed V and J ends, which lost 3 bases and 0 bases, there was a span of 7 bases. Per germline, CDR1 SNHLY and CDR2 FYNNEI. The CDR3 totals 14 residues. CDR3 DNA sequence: TGTGCCAGCAGTGACAGGGTTAGCACAGATACGCAGTATTTT. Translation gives CASSDRVSTDTQYF.

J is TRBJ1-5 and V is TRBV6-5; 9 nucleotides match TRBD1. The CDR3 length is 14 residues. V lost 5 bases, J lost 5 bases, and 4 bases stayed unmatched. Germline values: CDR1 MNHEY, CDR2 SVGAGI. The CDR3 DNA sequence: TGTGCCAGCAGTCCCACAGGGGGCCATCAGCCCCAGCATTTT. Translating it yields CASSPTGGHQPQHF.

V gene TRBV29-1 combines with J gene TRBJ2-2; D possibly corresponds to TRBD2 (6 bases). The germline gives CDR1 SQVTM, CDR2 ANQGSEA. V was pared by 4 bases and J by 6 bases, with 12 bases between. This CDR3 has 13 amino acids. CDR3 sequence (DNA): TGCAGCGTTGGTGGGGGGAAGGCCGGGGAGCTGTTTTTT. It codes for CSVGGGKAGELFF.

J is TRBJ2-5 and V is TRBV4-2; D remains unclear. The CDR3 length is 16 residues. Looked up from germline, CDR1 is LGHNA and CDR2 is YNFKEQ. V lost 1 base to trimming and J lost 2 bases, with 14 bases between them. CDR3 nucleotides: TGTGCCAGCAGCCAAGGACCGAGGAACGCTCAAGAGACCCAGTACTTC. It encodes CASSQGPRNAQETQYF.

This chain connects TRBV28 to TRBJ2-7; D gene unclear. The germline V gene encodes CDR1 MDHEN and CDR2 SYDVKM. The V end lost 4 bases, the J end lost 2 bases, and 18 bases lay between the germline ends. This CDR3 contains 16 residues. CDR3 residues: CASSSPSRYNAYEQYF. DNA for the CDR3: TGTGCCAGCAGTTCACCTTCTAGGTATAACGCCTACGAGCAGTACTTC.

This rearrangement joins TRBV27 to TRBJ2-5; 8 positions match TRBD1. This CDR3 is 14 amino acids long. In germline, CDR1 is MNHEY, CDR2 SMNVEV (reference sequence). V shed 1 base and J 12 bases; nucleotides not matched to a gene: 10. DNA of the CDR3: TGTGCCAGCAGTTTATGTGGGGGGCAGGGGGCCGAGTACTTC. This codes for CASSLCGGQGAEYF.

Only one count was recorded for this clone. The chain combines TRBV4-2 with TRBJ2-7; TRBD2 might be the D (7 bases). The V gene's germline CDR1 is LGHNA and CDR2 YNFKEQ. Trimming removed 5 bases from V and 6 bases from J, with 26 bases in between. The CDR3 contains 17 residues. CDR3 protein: CASSSPQQGPGGPEQYF. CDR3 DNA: TGTGCCAGCAGCTCCCCTCAGCAGGGGCCGGGGGGTCCCGAGCAGTACTTC.

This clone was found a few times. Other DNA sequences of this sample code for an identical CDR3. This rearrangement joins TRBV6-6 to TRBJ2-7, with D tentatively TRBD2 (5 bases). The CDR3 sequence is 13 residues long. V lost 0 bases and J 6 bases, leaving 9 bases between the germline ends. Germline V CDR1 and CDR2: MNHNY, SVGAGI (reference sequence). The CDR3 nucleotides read TGTGCCAGCAGTTACTCAGCCCGGGGCGAGCAGTACTTC. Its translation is CASSYSARGEQYF.

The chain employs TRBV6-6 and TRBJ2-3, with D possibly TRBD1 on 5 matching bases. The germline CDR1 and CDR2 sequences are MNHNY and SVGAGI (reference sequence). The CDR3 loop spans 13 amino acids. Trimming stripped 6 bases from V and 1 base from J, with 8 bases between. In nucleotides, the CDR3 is TGTGCCAGCAGAAAACAGGGCACAGATACGCAGTATTTT. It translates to CASRKQGTDTQYF.

CDR3 amino acids: CASSLGRGPSYEQYF. The CDR3 DNA follows: TGTGCCAGCAGCTTAGGCAGGGGGCCGTCCTACGAGCAGTACTTC. V usage is TRBV7-9 and J usage is TRBJ2-7; TRBD1 matches at 8 bases. In germline, CDR1 is SEHNR, CDR2 FQNEAQ (reference sequence). The CDR3 has 15 residues. Unmatched junction bases numbered 3, after V lost 1 base and J lost 1 base.

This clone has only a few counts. The CDR3 protein is CASSETTGTIKLYF. CDR3 coding DNA: TGTGCCAGCAGCGAAACGACCGGGACTATTAAATTGTACTTC. V gene TRBV2 combines with J gene TRBJ2-7; 7 bases agree with TRBD2. Germline lookup yields CDR1 SNHLY and CDR2 FYNNEI. Losses at the gene ends were 6 bases for V and 12 bases for J; bases not matched to a gene: 17. This CDR3 is 14 amino acids long.

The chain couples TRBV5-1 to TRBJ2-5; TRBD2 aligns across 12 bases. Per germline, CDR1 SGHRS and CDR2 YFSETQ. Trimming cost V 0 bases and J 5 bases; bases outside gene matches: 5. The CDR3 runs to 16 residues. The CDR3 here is CASSLAGTSGSETQYF. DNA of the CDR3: TGCGCCAGCAGCTTGGCGGGGACTAGCGGGTCGGAGACCCAGTACTTC.